Listed below are T cell receptor beta chains from one sample, sequenced in a study of early T cells in non-severe SARS-CoV-2 infection. TCRdb called the 5' RACE reads again in MiXCR, with one record for every CDR3 protein. The data contain tens of thousands of distinct CDR3 sequences, under 15% of them singletons. Input material: whole blood. The receptors shown here come from an adult who was a healthcare worker with PCR-confirmed SARS-CoV-2 infection or an uninfected control (not recorded which). CDR3s include the opening cysteine and the closing phenylalanine or tryptophan. The order of the fields is CDR3 DNA, CDR3 protein, V gene, J gene, CDR3 length, clone size, D gene. The D gene is left open where the match is weak. The size field is filled for only some rows; it gives once, few, many or a size class.

CDR3nt: TGTGCCATCAGCTCGAGGACAGGGAAAAACTCCTACGAGCAGTACTTC
CDR3aa: CAISSRTGKNSYEQYF
v_gene: TRBV10-3
j_gene: TRBJ2-7
len: 16
abundance: few
d_gene: TRBD1

CDR3nt: TGCAGTGCTGCCGGGACTAGTCTAAACGAGCAGTACTTC
CDR3aa: CSAAGTSLNEQYF
v_gene: TRBV20-1
j_gene: TRBJ2-7
len: 13
abundance: -
d_gene: TRBD2

CDR3nt: TGTGCCAGCAGTTTATACGGGACGTCCGCGGGCGGGGAGCTGTTTTTT
CDR3aa: CASSLYGTSAGGELFF
v_gene: TRBV28
j_gene: TRBJ2-2
len: 16
abundance: once
d_gene: -

CDR3nt: TGTGCCAGCGGGACAGGGTTATTAAGCGGCTACACCTTC
CDR3aa: CASGTGLLSGYTF
v_gene: TRBV28
j_gene: TRBJ1-2
len: 13
abundance: once
d_gene: TRBD1

CDR3nt: TGTGCCAGCAGTTCCCGGGAGGACAGGGAAGCTTTCTTT
CDR3aa: CASSSREDREAFF
v_gene: TRBV12-3/TRBV12-4
j_gene: TRBJ1-1
len: 13
abundance: once
d_gene: TRBD1

CDR3nt: TGTGCCAGCAGTACAACCAAAAACATTCAGTACTTC
CDR3aa: CASSTTKNIQYF
v_gene: TRBV12-3/TRBV12-4
j_gene: TRBJ2-4
len: 12
abundance: few
d_gene: -

CDR3nt: TGTGCCAGCAGTGATAGGGACAGCTATTCGAACTATGGCTACACCTTC
CDR3aa: CASSDRDSYSNYGYTF
v_gene: TRBV12-3/TRBV12-4
j_gene: TRBJ1-2
len: 16
abundance: -
d_gene: TRBD1

CDR3nt: TGCAGTGCTAGCGGGAGAAGCTCCTACGAGCAGTACTTC
CDR3aa: CSASGRSSYEQYF
v_gene: TRBV20-1
j_gene: TRBJ2-7
len: 13
abundance: -
d_gene: -

CDR3nt: TGTGCCAGCAGCCGCTTTGGAGCGAGCAATGAGCAGTTCTTC
CDR3aa: CASSRFGASNEQFF
v_gene: TRBV28
j_gene: TRBJ2-1
len: 14
abundance: -
d_gene: -

CDR3nt: TGTGCCAGCAATAGACGGGAGGGCCATAACACCGGGGAGCTGTTTTTT
CDR3aa: CASNRREGHNTGELFF
v_gene: TRBV7-9
j_gene: TRBJ2-2
len: 16
abundance: many
d_gene: TRBD2

CDR3nt: TGCGCCAGCAGCCAATGGGGCATCAATGAGCAGTTCTTC
CDR3aa: CASSQWGINEQFF
v_gene: TRBV4-3
j_gene: TRBJ2-1
len: 13
abundance: many
d_gene: -

CDR3nt: TGTGCCAGCAGTTCATTCCACAGCCCCCACTACGAGCAGTACTTC
CDR3aa: CASSSFHSPHYEQYF
v_gene: TRBV28
j_gene: TRBJ2-7
len: 15
abundance: few
d_gene: -

CDR3nt: TGTGCCAGCAGCCCCGTCCGGGACAGTGTACCAGATACGCAGTATTTT
CDR3aa: CASSPVRDSVPDTQYF
v_gene: TRBV5-4
j_gene: TRBJ2-3
len: 16
abundance: -
d_gene: TRBD1

CDR3nt: TGTGCCAGCAGCCCCCTTAACTATGGCTACACCTTC
CDR3aa: CASSPLNYGYTF
v_gene: TRBV7-2
j_gene: TRBJ1-2
len: 12
abundance: -
d_gene: -

CDR3nt: TGCAGTGCAGCCGGGACAGGGGATGGCCAGCCCCAGCATTTT
CDR3aa: CSAAGTGDGQPQHF
v_gene: TRBV20-1
j_gene: TRBJ1-5
len: 14
abundance: few
d_gene: TRBD1

CDR3nt: TGTGCCAGCAGCCCAGGATACGAGCAGTACTTC
CDR3aa: CASSPGYEQYF
v_gene: TRBV7-9
j_gene: TRBJ2-7
len: 11
abundance: many
d_gene: -

CDR3nt: TGTGCCAGCAGCCCCGACACCCCCGACGAGCAGTACTTC
CDR3aa: CASSPDTPDEQYF
v_gene: TRBV5-5
j_gene: TRBJ2-7
len: 13
abundance: -
d_gene: -

CDR3nt: TGTGCCACCAGTGCCCTTAGGGACAGGGGGTCCGATACGCAGTATTTT
CDR3aa: CATSALRDRGSDTQYF
v_gene: TRBV24-1
j_gene: TRBJ2-3
len: 16
abundance: -
d_gene: TRBD1

CDR3nt: TGTGCCAGCAGTGAGCGGGCGAGCGGGTTCTCTGGGGCCAACGTCCTGACTTTC
CDR3aa: CASSERASGFSGANVLTF
v_gene: TRBV6-1
j_gene: TRBJ2-6
len: 18
abundance: -
d_gene: -

CDR3nt: TGTGCCAGCAGCCGTGGGACTAGCGGTAGCCCTGGTGAGCAGTTCTTC
CDR3aa: CASSRGTSGSPGEQFF
v_gene: TRBV11-1
j_gene: TRBJ2-1
len: 16
abundance: few
d_gene: TRBD2

CDR3nt: TGTGCCAGCAGCGTCCCGGGACAGATCTATGGCCACACCTTC
CDR3aa: CASSVPGQIYGHTF
v_gene: TRBV6-6
j_gene: TRBJ1-2
len: 14
abundance: -
d_gene: TRBD1

CDR3nt: TGTGCCAGCAGCTTAGCGGGACGTGTTGTCGTGGAGCAGTTCTTC
CDR3aa: CASSLAGRVVVEQFF
v_gene: TRBV7-2
j_gene: TRBJ2-1
len: 15
abundance: -
d_gene: -

CDR3nt: TGCAGTGCTAGAGAAAACCGACTTGAGACCCAGTACTTC
CDR3aa: CSARENRLETQYF
v_gene: TRBV20-1
j_gene: TRBJ2-5
len: 13
abundance: -
d_gene: -

CDR3nt: TGTGCCAGCAGCCCCAGGGACAAGCCCTGGAGGCCCCAGCATTTT
CDR3aa: CASSPRDKPWRPQHF
v_gene: TRBV11-3
j_gene: TRBJ1-5
len: 15
abundance: -
d_gene: -

CDR3nt: TGCAGCGCTACAGGTCCGGACACTGAAGCTTTCTTT
CDR3aa: CSATGPDTEAFF
v_gene: TRBV29-1
j_gene: TRBJ1-1
len: 12
abundance: many
d_gene: -

CDR3nt: TGTGCCAGCAGTTTTCGAAACACCGGGGAGCTGTTTTTT
CDR3aa: CASSFRNTGELFF
v_gene: TRBV12-3/TRBV12-4
j_gene: TRBJ2-2
len: 13
abundance: few
d_gene: -

CDR3nt: TGTGCCAGCAGCCAAGATCGGCTAGCGAGCTACGAGCAGTACTTC
CDR3aa: CASSQDRLASYEQYF
v_gene: TRBV4-2
j_gene: TRBJ2-7
len: 15
abundance: -
d_gene: -

CDR3nt: TGTGCCAGCAGCTCCGGGCTCATGACCTACGAGCAGTACTTC
CDR3aa: CASSSGLMTYEQYF
v_gene: TRBV7-2
j_gene: TRBJ2-7
len: 14
abundance: few
d_gene: -

CDR3nt: TGCAGTGCTTGGACTAGCGGGAGTATCTCCCACAATGAGCAGTTCTTC
CDR3aa: CSAWTSGSISHNEQFF
v_gene: TRBV20-1
j_gene: TRBJ2-1
len: 16
abundance: many
d_gene: TRBD2

CDR3nt: TGTGCCATCAGCTTAGCGGGGGACTCAGATACGCAGTATTTT
CDR3aa: CAISLAGDSDTQYF
v_gene: TRBV10-3
j_gene: TRBJ2-3
len: 14
abundance: once
d_gene: TRBD2

CDR3nt: TGTGCCACCCGACAGGGGCCACAAGAGACCCAGTACTTC
CDR3aa: CATRQGPQETQYF
v_gene: TRBV10-3
j_gene: TRBJ2-5
len: 13
abundance: -
d_gene: TRBD1

CDR3nt: TGCAGTGCTATAGCGGGAGGGACCTACGAGCAGTACTTC
CDR3aa: CSAIAGGTYEQYF
v_gene: TRBV20-1
j_gene: TRBJ2-7
len: 13
abundance: many
d_gene: TRBD2

CDR3nt: TGCGCCAGCAGCCAAGAAGGAGGGGAAAAACTGTTTTTT
CDR3aa: CASSQEGGEKLFF
v_gene: TRBV4-3
j_gene: TRBJ1-4
len: 13
abundance: many
d_gene: -

CDR3nt: TGTGCCAGCAGCTTAGCGGGGAGCGGGATAGCGCAGTTCTTC
CDR3aa: CASSLAGSGIAQFF
v_gene: TRBV7-2
j_gene: TRBJ2-1
len: 14
abundance: -
d_gene: TRBD2

CDR3nt: TGTGCCAGCAGCTTAGTCGGCGGAGGCTGGGAGACCCAGTACTTC
CDR3aa: CASSLVGGGWETQYF
v_gene: TRBV7-2
j_gene: TRBJ2-5
len: 15
abundance: many
d_gene: -

CDR3nt: TGCAGTGCTAGTAGGACAGGGTCTACCGGGGAGCTGTTTTTT
CDR3aa: CSASRTGSTGELFF
v_gene: TRBV20-1
j_gene: TRBJ2-2
len: 14
abundance: few
d_gene: TRBD1

CDR3nt: TGCAGTGCTAGCGGGGAACTGGGAACCGGGGAGCTGTTTTTT
CDR3aa: CSASGELGTGELFF
v_gene: TRBV20-1
j_gene: TRBJ2-2
len: 14
abundance: few
d_gene: -

CDR3nt: TGCAGCTGCCGGGACAGGGCCCACGAGCAGTACTTC
CDR3aa: CSCRDRAHEQYF
v_gene: TRBV20-1
j_gene: TRBJ2-7
len: 12
abundance: few
d_gene: TRBD1

CDR3nt: TGTGCCAGCAGCACACGGGCGAGGACTGCCGGGGAGCTGTTTTTT
CDR3aa: CASSTRARTAGELFF
v_gene: TRBV7-9
j_gene: TRBJ2-2
len: 15
abundance: few
d_gene: -

CDR3nt: TGTGCCAGTAGTACCTTGCTCGACCCGAGGGATACGCAGTATTTT
CDR3aa: CASSTLLDPRDTQYF
v_gene: TRBV19
j_gene: TRBJ2-3
len: 15
abundance: few
d_gene: -

CDR3nt: TGTGCCAGCAGCCCACTCGGACAGACCTATGGCTACACCTTC
CDR3aa: CASSPLGQTYGYTF
v_gene: TRBV7-9
j_gene: TRBJ1-2
len: 14
abundance: few
d_gene: -

CDR3nt: TGTGCCAGCAGTTCTCTAGCGGGAGGCCACAATGAGCAGTTCTTC
CDR3aa: CASSSLAGGHNEQFF
v_gene: TRBV27
j_gene: TRBJ2-1
len: 15
abundance: -
d_gene: TRBD2

CDR3nt: TGTGCCAGCGGACCGGGACTAGCGAATTACGAGCAGTACTTC
CDR3aa: CASGPGLANYEQYF
v_gene: TRBV28
j_gene: TRBJ2-7
len: 14
abundance: -
d_gene: TRBD2

CDR3nt: TGTGCCAGCAGCCAAGAGCTTCCCAGTATGGGGGAGCAGTACTTC
CDR3aa: CASSQELPSMGEQYF
v_gene: TRBV14
j_gene: TRBJ2-7
len: 15
abundance: few
d_gene: -

CDR3nt: TGCAGTATAACGACTACCCTCTACAATGAGCAGTTCTTC
CDR3aa: CSITTTLYNEQFF
v_gene: TRBV20-1
j_gene: TRBJ2-1
len: 13
abundance: -
d_gene: -

CDR3nt: TGTGCCGGTGGACGGCCGAATAGCAATCAGCCCCAGCATTTT
CDR3aa: CAGGRPNSNQPQHF
v_gene: TRBV28
j_gene: TRBJ1-5
len: 14
abundance: -
d_gene: -

CDR3nt: TGCAGTGCTAGAGGGGGCCCTGTCGGAGAGCAGTACTTC
CDR3aa: CSARGGPVGEQYF
v_gene: TRBV20-1
j_gene: TRBJ2-7
len: 13
abundance: -
d_gene: -

CDR3nt: TGTGCCAGCAGCATGCCTGTTTTGGCTCTCCCCTACGAGCAGTACTTC
CDR3aa: CASSMPVLALPYEQYF
v_gene: TRBV21-1
j_gene: TRBJ2-7
len: 16
abundance: few
d_gene: -

CDR3nt: TGTGCCAGCAGTCCACCCGGGTCACTGAAGGAGACCCAGTACTTC
CDR3aa: CASSPPGSLKETQYF
v_gene: TRBV12-3/TRBV12-4
j_gene: TRBJ2-5
len: 15
abundance: few
d_gene: -

CDR3nt: TGTGCCAGCAGCTGGGGGTCTAGCGGGAGGTTGAGCACCGGGGAGCTGTTTTTT
CDR3aa: CASSWGSSGRLSTGELFF
v_gene: TRBV5-6
j_gene: TRBJ2-2
len: 18
abundance: few
d_gene: TRBD2

CDR3nt: TGTGCCAGCAGCTTAGTAAGCGGGAGGGCCTGGAATGAGCAGTTCTTC
CDR3aa: CASSLVSGRAWNEQFF
v_gene: TRBV11-2
j_gene: TRBJ2-1
len: 16
abundance: -
d_gene: TRBD2

CDR3nt: TGCGCCAGCAGCTTTCGGCTAGCGGGAGCCTACGAGCAGTACTTC
CDR3aa: CASSFRLAGAYEQYF
v_gene: TRBV5-1
j_gene: TRBJ2-7
len: 15
abundance: -
d_gene: TRBD2

CDR3nt: TGCATCCCGGCGCGAACAGATACGCAGTATTTT
CDR3aa: CIPARTDTQYF
v_gene: TRBV20-1
j_gene: TRBJ2-3
len: 11
abundance: few
d_gene: -

CDR3nt: TGTGCCAGCAGCCACCTGACTAGCGGGATCACAGATACGCAGTATTTT
CDR3aa: CASSHLTSGITDTQYF
v_gene: TRBV14
j_gene: TRBJ2-3
len: 16
abundance: few
d_gene: TRBD2

CDR3nt: TGTGCCAGCAGCCTCACGAACGGGGTTGGTCGTCGAAGCTCCTACAATGAGCAGTTCTTC
CDR3aa: CASSLTNGVGRRSSYNEQFF
v_gene: TRBV7-3
j_gene: TRBJ2-1
len: 20
abundance: -
d_gene: -